This TCR beta chain is from a study of regulatory T cells in long-lasting Graves disease. Study-wide findings and caveats: Newly diagnosed Graves' patients had higher TCR diversity than persistent ones.

Time point defined: newly diagnosed GD, antithyroid drugs for less than 3 months. TCR sequences were obtained from RNA taken from PBMCs. This clonotype was seen more than once but under ten times. Antigen specificity is unknown. iRepertoire HTBI primers and Arm-PCR of CDR3 regions built TCR beta libraries. Each CDR3 protein is one row after TCRdb ran MiXCR on the multiplex PCR reads. The sample yields 350,000 to 450,000 distinct CDR3 sequences, approximately 15% seen once. This sample also appeared in a second study, on T cells in Graves' hyperthyroidism and ophthalmopathy. That report adds: Based on clinical symptoms, serum thyroxine and TRAb, thyroid ultrasound and orbital computed tomography, diagnoses were reached. HTBI primers drove first-round RT-PCR of the TCR CDR3.

This material consisted of peripheral blood mononuclear cells (PBMCs), taken at new diagnosis, from a patient treated with antithyroid drugs. The receptor comes from a woman in her forties with Graves disease.

CDR3 amino acids: CASSLAGGAANQPQHF. For the CDR3, the DNA is TGTGCCAGCAGCTTAGCGGGGGGGGCAGCCAATCAGCCCCAGCATTTT. The chain uses TRBV7-8 and TRBJ1-5; tentatively, D is TRBD1 (6 bases). In germline, CDR1 is SGHVS, CDR2 FQNEAQ. The V gene lost 0 bases and the J gene lost 3 bases, with 12 bases spanning the gap. CDR3 length equals 16 residues.